The clone carrying this T cell receptor beta chain was detected a few times. The sample originates from a study of identical twins. In TCRdb, the 5' RACE reads were re-called with MiXCR into one record per CDR3 protein. Counted here are hundreds of thousands of distinct CDR3 sequences, 20% to 25% occurring once; the ten biggest clones make up around 0.48%. This CDR3 is 15 amino acids long. V was cut by 4 bases and J by 2 bases, with 13 bases left in between. The germline gives CDR1 SGHRS, CDR2 YFSETQ. This same sample was also taken into another study, of yellow fever vaccine responses in identical twins.

Sequencing was performed on CD4+ T cells sorted from blood. The chain has TRBV5-1 and TRBJ2-1; tentative D call: TRBD2 (5 bases). The TCR was taken from a woman aged 18-29 years in good health. The CDR3 DNA follows: TGCGCCAGCAGCCCGGGGTGGGATCCCTACAATGAGCAGTTCTTC. It translates to CASSPGWDPYNEQFF.